These 28 T cell receptor beta chains share one sample of origin, sequenced in a study of Graves' ophthalmopathy and Graves' hyperthyroidism. RNA transcripts yielded amplified TCR beta CDR3 regions. RT-PCR was first run with HTBI primers, then multiplex PCR in a second round. TCRdb processed the multiplex PCR reads anew with MiXCR; each CDR3 protein has one entry. The data contain roughly 1.1 million distinct CDR3 sequences, roughly two fifths of them singletons. Sequenced sample: peripheral blood or thyroid tissue (not recorded which). These receptors originate from an adult man with Graves' hyperthyroidism.

This clonotype was observed a few times. This chain joins TRBV6-5 and TRBJ2-7, with unresolved D. CDR3 length: 13 residues. Germline V lookup: CDR1 MNHEY, CDR2 SVGAGI. V lost 5 bases and J lost 7, with 15 bases in between. In DNA form, the CDR3 reads TGTGCCAGCAGTCCCGGGCTAGGGCAGGAGCAGTACTTC. It yields the protein CASSPGLGQEQYF.

Regarding this clonotype: The junction shows a germline mismatch at one end, possibly a read error. This rearrangement joins TRBV10-3 to TRBJ2-7; a weak D match, TRBD1 (5 bases). The CDR3 sequence is 16 residues long. Germline CDR1 is ENHRY and CDR2 is SYGVKD. The CDR3 nucleotides are TGTGCCAGCAGTTTAACTGTGCCAGGGCGATACTACGAGCAGTACTTC. Amino acid sequence: CASSLTVPGRYYEQYF.

The genes are TRBV10-3 and TRBJ1-2; no clear D gene. The CDR3 has 16 residues. Trimming took off 0 bases at V and 5 bases at J, with 16 bases between the two ends. Germline CDR1 and CDR2: ENHRY and SYGVKD. For the CDR3, the DNA is TGTGCCATCAGTGAGTCGACTCCGGGGTCGCGGTATGGCTACACCTTC. Translated, it gives CAISESTPGSRYGYTF.

This clonotype was found many times. V and J are TRBV7-8 and TRBJ2-7; 8 nucleotides agree with TRBD2. The V gene end was trimmed by 1 base and the J gene end by 6 bases; junction bases not matched to a gene: 5. The germline V gene has CDR1 SGHVS and CDR2 FQNEAQ. The CDR3 consists of 14 residues. CDR3 loop: CASSLEGTSREQYF. CDR3 coding DNA: TGTGCCAGCAGCTTAGAGGGGACTAGTCGCGAGCAGTACTTC. Supplemented by reference TRBV7-8 and TRBJ2-7, the full variable domain reads GAGVSQSPRYKVAKRGQDVALRCDPISGHVSLFWYQQALGQGPEFLTYFQNEAQLDKSGLPSDRFFAERPEGSVSTLKIQRTQQEDSAVYLCASSLEGTSREQYFGPGTRLTVT.

The genes are TRBV7-2 and TRBJ2-7; 7 bases agree with TRBD1. Unmatched junction bases numbered 5, after V lost 5 bases and J lost 4 bases. Germline loops: CDR1 SGHTA, CDR2 FQGNSA. This CDR3 has 13 residues. The CDR3 here is CASSELQGYEQYF. CDR3 nucleotide sequence: TGTGCCAGCAGCGAACTACAGGGGTACGAGCAGTACTTC.

On this clonotype itself: This sequence may be a read error, since a much larger clone differs from it by one base. The chain employs TRBV9 and TRBJ2-7; D gene uncertain. CDR1 and CDR2 from the germline V gene are SGDLS and YYNGEE. V was shortened by 7 bases and J by 4 bases, with 21 bases between the two germline ends. The CDR3 is made up of 15 amino acids. The CDR3, as DNA: TGTGCCAGCGGCGGTCCGCGGATGGGTGGGTACGAGCAGTACTTC. This translates into CASGGPRMGGYEQYF.

This sequence joins TRBV19 and TRBJ2-6; no clear D. This CDR3 has 16 residues. V was shortened by 4 bases and J by 4 bases, with 14 bases between the two germline ends. In germline, CDR1 is LNHDA, CDR2 SQIVND (reference sequence). CDR3 amino acids: CASSRIQHSGANVLTF. The DNA of the CDR3 is TGTGCCAGTAGTAGAATACAGCACTCGGGGGCCAACGTCCTGACTTTC.

Comment on this clonotype: This clone may be a read error of a much larger clone one base away. The chain combines TRBV19 with TRBJ2-2; 10 nucleotides align to TRBD2. The CDR3 has 14 amino acids. Germline trimming cut 9 bases from V and 9 bases from J; bases unmatched to any gene: 10. Germline V gives CDR1 LNHDA, CDR2 SQIVND (reference sequence). In DNA form, the CDR3 reads TGTGCCAGCCCTAGCGGGGGACACTATCGGGAGCTGTTTTTT. As protein: CASPSGGHYRELFF.

The V gene is TRBV6-1, the J gene TRBJ1-5; no clear D. V was clipped by 3 bases and J by 0 bases, with 21 bases between them. Per germline, CDR1 MNHNS and CDR2 SASEGT. The CDR3 spans 19 residues. This chain's CDR3 is CASSDEGYYRPDSNQPQHF. The CDR3 DNA is TGTGCCAGCAGTGATGAGGGTTACTACCGCCCCGATAGCAATCAGCCCCAGCATTTT.

This clonotype was counted at least ten times. J is TRBJ1-5 and V is TRBV5-1, with D unclear. Germline lookup yields CDR1 SGHRS and CDR2 YFSETQ. The V end lost 0 bases, the J end lost 0 bases, and 10 bases lay between the germline ends. CDR3 length equals 16 residues. The CDR3 loop reads CASSLGGSNSNQPQHF. CDR3 bases: TGCGCCAGCAGCTTGGGTGGCAGTAATAGCAATCAGCCCCAGCATTTT.

The chain employs TRBV24-1 and TRBJ1-2, with TRBD1 matching over 11 bases. V was clipped by 7 bases and J by 7 bases; unmatched bases: 10. This CDR3 is built from 15 residues. Germline assignment: CDR1 KGHDR and CDR2 SFDVKD. The CDR3 protein is CATSPTGQGGFGYTF. The DNA for the CDR3 is TGTGCCACCAGCCCCACGGGACAGGGGGGATTTGGCTACACCTTC.

The gene calls are TRBV5-1 and TRBJ1-1; no clear D gene. Trimming stripped 0 bases from V and 7 bases from J, with 13 bases between. Germline CDR1 reads SGHRS; CDR2 reads YFSETQ. The CDR3 has 14 amino acids. The CDR3 protein is CASSLAWGGIEAFF. The CDR3 coding sequence is TGCGCCAGCAGCTTGGCCTGGGGAGGGATTGAAGCTTTCTTT. The variable domain in full, completed from reference TRBV5-1 and TRBJ1-1, reads KAGVTQTPRYLIKTRGQQVTLSCSPISGHRSVSWYQQTPGQGLQFLFEYFSETQRNKGNFPGRFSGRQFSNSRSEMNVSTLELGDSALYLCASSLAWGGIEAFFGQGTRLTVV.

The chain is built from TRBV24-1 and TRBJ1-2, with a weak D call TRBD1 (5 bases). The CDR3 totals 13 residues. V was clipped by 5 bases and J by 4 bases, with 10 bases between them. Germline V lookup: CDR1 KGHDR, CDR2 SFDVKD. CDR3 nucleotide sequence: TGTGCCACCAGTGCGAGACAGAGCTATGGCTACACCTTC. Translated: CATSARQSYGYTF.

This chain links TRBV10-3 with TRBJ2-7; 11 bases are shared with TRBD2. This CDR3 region has 15 residues. The ends lost 10 bases at V and 0 bases at J; junction bases unmatched: 8. The germline CDR1 and CDR2 sequences are ENHRY and SYGVKD. CDR3 coding DNA: TGTGCCAGCAGCCACGGACTAGCGGGCTCCTACGAGCAGTACTTC. Translation gives CASSHGLAGSYEQYF.

This clonotype was seen many times. The rearrangement joins TRBV7-9 to TRBJ2-2, with a possible D match to TRBD2 (6 bases). Germline values: CDR1 SEHNR, CDR2 FQNEAQ (reference sequence). V lost 2 bases, J lost 1 base, and 20 bases lay in between. This CDR3 comprises 19 residues. In nucleotides, the CDR3 is TGTGCCAGCAGCTTACCGTCGTGGAGGGTTAGGGTGAACACCGGGGAGCTGTTTTTT. Amino acids: CASSLPSWRVRVNTGELFF. The full variable domain, in which reference TRBV7-9 and TRBJ2-2 provide the parts outside the CDR3, is DTGVSQNPRHKITKRGQNVTFRCDPISEHNRLYWYRQTLGQGPEFLTYFQNEAQLEKSRLLSDRFSAERPKGSFSTLEIQRTEQGDSAMYLCASSLPSWRVRVNTGELFFGEGSRLTVL.

The chain has TRBV25-1 and TRBJ2-5, with 7 bases lining up with TRBD1. The trim removed 4 bases at V and 5 bases at J, leaving 19 bases unmatched. The CDR3 sequence is 18 residues long. The germline V gene has CDR1 MGHDK and CDR2 SYGVNS. DNA for the CDR3: TGTGCCAGCAGTGCTAGGCCGAGAACGGGCAGGGGGTTCGAGACCCAGTACTTC. This codes for CASSARPRTGRGFETQYF.

This clonotype was picked up a small number of times. With a much larger clone just one base away, this may be a read error. CDR3 region: CVTTTGIEQYF. The CDR3 DNA sequence: TGTGTCACCACGACAGGAATCGAGCAGTACTTC. The chain employs TRBV19 and TRBJ2-7, with a possible D match to TRBD1 (6 bases). Germline V gives CDR1 LNHDA, CDR2 SQIVND (reference sequence). This CDR3 comprises 11 residues.

The gene calls are TRBV10-3 and TRBJ2-6; 11 bases line up with TRBD2. The CDR3 consists of 14 residues. Per the germline V gene, CDR1 is ENHRY and CDR2 is SYGVKD. Trimming cost V 10 bases and J 9 bases; bases outside gene matches: 8. The CDR3 here is CATRTSGHFNVLTF. In nucleotides, the CDR3 is TGTGCCACCAGGACTAGCGGGCATTTCAACGTCCTGACTTTC.

This clonotype was detected ten times or more. V is TRBV6-5 and J is TRBJ2-7; TRBD1 matches at 8 bases. CDR3 size: 14 residues. With V trimmed by 2 bases and J by 4 bases, 4 bases remained unmatched. Germline V gene data show CDR1 as MNHEY and CDR2 as SVGAGI. The CDR3 sequence: CASSYRGTGYEQYF. CDR3 in DNA: TGTGCCAGCAGTTACCGCGGGACAGGATACGAGCAGTACTTC.

The V gene is TRBV5-1, the J gene TRBJ1-1; 8 bases align to TRBD1. Losses at the gene ends were 4 bases for V and 4 bases for J; bases not matched to a gene: 9. Germline V gives CDR1 SGHRS, CDR2 YFSETQ. CDR3 length: 15 amino acids. CDR3 nucleotide sequence: TGCGCCAGCAGCACCGGACAGGGCCCCTCCACTGAAGCTTTCTTT. Translated, it gives CASSTGQGPSTEAFF.

This chain uses TRBV10-2 with TRBJ2-3, with D possibly matching TRBD1 (6 bases). V was clipped by 6 bases and J by 5 bases, with 9 bases between them. Germline V lookup: CDR1 WSHSY, CDR2 SAAADI. CDR3 size: 12 residues. The CDR3 sequence is CASRWGQDTQYF. DNA for the CDR3: TGCGCCAGCAGGTGGGGGCAAGATACGCAGTATTTT.

This chain uses TRBV12-3 or TRBV12-4 with TRBJ1-2; tentatively, D is TRBD1 (5 bases). The CDR3 covers 16 residues. The V end was cut by 3 bases, the J end by 3 bases, with 17 bases between. As DNA, the CDR3 is TGTGCCAGCAGTTTGGTTGGCCGCCTGGGGGACTATGGCTACACCTTC. Amino acid sequence: CASSLVGRLGDYGYTF.

The chain recombines TRBV2 with TRBJ2-7; 8 bases are shared with TRBD2. The germline V gene has CDR1 SNHLY and CDR2 FYNNEI. J gave up 0 bases and V 5 bases, and 9 bases lay outside the gene matches. The length of the CDR3 is 16 residues. This chain's CDR3 is CASSSLAGFSSYEQYF. CDR3 nucleotides: TGTGCCAGCAGTTCCTTAGCGGGGTTCAGCTCCTACGAGCAGTACTTC.

This clonotype occurred many times. The rearrangement links TRBV4-3 to TRBJ1-5, with D maybe TRBD1 (5 bases). This CDR3 spans 15 amino acids. Per germline, CDR1 LGHNA and CDR2 YSLEER. V was pared by 0 bases and J by 9 bases, with 15 bases between. DNA for the CDR3: TGCGCCAGCAGCCAAGACGCGACAGATCGGCGGCCCCAGCATTTT. This translates into CASSQDATDRRPQHF.

The rearrangement joins TRBV12-3 or TRBV12-4 to TRBJ1-5; D gene unclear. CDR3 length equals 19 residues. Trimming shortened V by 5 bases and J by 0 bases, and 23 bases separated the two germline ends. As DNA, the CDR3 is TGTGCCAGCAGTCTAAGAAGACGGGCAGACAATTATAGCAATCAGCCCCAGCATTTT. This encodes CASSLRRRADNYSNQPQHF.

This clonotype came up a few times. The CDR3 nucleotides are TGTGCCAGCAGTCCCTCCGGGACAACTCGGAGCGGGGAGCTGTTTTTT. It specifies CASSPSGTTRSGELFF. V gene TRBV12-3 or TRBV12-4 combines with J gene TRBJ2-2; D is perhaps TRBD1 (6 bases). Between the trimmed V and J ends, which lost 5 bases and 7 bases, there was a span of 20 bases. This CDR3 region has 16 residues.

Many counts were recorded for this clonotype. V and J are TRBV7-9 and TRBJ1-2, with 7 bases fitting TRBD1. The ends lost 4 bases at V and 10 bases at J; junction bases unmatched: 15. Germline V lookup: CDR1 SEHNR, CDR2 FQNEAQ (reference sequence). This CDR3 spans 15 amino acids. For the CDR3, the DNA is TGTGCCAGCAGCTCCATGACAGGGCGTATTTCGAACTACACCTTC. Its translation: CASSSMTGRISNYTF.

This sequence joins TRBV7-4 and TRBJ1-1, with 9 bases fitting TRBD1. The length of the CDR3 is 14 residues. V lost 3 bases, J lost 11 bases, and 10 bases stayed unmatched. The germline V gene has CDR1 SGHVT and CDR2 SQSDAQ. DNA of the CDR3: TGTGCCAGCAGCTTGGGGGACAGGGACAGAAAGGCTTTCTTT. It specifies CASSLGDRDRKAFF.